This T cell receptor beta chain is drawn from a study of OX40 agonist ivuxolimab in advanced cancers. Study overall: Melanoma, hepatocellular carcinoma, head and neck or renal cell cancer occurred in dose-escalation patients. Of mixed ages from about 20 to 80 and averaging roughly 66 years, the group was about 80% male.

The table came from immunoSEQ multiplex PCR; TCRdb's copy has only in-frame clones and leaves some out. The table records about 79,000 clones, about 90% of them present only once. Germline V CDR1 and CDR2: SGHTA, FQGNSA. The CDR3 is made up of 14 amino acids. Trimming stripped 3 bases from V and 1 base from J, with 9 bases between. The receptor's source is an adult with an advanced solid tumor such as melanoma, head and neck, liver or kidney cancer. The starting material was CD4+ or CD8+ T cells sorted from blood, obtained in a trial of the OX40 agonist ivuxolimab. The chain combines TRBV7-2 with TRBJ2-5, with D uncertain. CDR3 DNA sequence: TGTGCCAGCAGCTTGGCCACACCCCAAGAGACCCAGTACTTC. Its translation: CASSLATPQETQYF.